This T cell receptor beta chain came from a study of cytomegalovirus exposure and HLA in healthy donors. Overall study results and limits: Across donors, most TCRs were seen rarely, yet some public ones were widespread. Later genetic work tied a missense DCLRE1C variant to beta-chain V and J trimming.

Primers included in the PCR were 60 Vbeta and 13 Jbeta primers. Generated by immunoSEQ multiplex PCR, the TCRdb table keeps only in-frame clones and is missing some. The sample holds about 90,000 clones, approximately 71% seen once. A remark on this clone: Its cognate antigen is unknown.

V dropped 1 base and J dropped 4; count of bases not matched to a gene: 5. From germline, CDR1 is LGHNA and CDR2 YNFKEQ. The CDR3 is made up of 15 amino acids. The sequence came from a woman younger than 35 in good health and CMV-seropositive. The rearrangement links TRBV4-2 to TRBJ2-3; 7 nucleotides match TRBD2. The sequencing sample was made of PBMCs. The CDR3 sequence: CASSQASGTADTQYF. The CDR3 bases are TGTGCCAGCAGCCAAGCGAGCGGGACGGCAGATACGCAGTATTTT.